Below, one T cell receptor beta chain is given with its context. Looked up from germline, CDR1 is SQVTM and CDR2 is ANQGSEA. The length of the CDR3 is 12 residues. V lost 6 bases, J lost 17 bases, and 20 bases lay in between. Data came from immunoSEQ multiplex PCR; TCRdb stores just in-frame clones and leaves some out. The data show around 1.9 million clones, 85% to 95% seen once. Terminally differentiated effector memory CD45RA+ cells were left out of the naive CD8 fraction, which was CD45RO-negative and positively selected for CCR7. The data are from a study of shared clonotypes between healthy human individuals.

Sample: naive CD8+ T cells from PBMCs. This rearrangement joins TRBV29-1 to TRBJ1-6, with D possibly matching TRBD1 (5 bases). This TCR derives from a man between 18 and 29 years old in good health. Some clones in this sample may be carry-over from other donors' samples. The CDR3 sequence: CSVVTQGHVVHF. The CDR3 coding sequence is TGCAGCGTAGTCACTCAGGGCCACGTAGTCCACTTT.